This T cell receptor beta chain was recovered during a study of T cells in localized non-small cell lung cancer. Study-level findings and limits: Owing to sequencing of a solitary tumor region, heterogeneity cannot be discounted.

The protocol was immunoSEQ multiplex PCR, while the TCRdb copy is restricted to in-frame clones and leaves out a portion. Of 10,000 to 15,000 clones listed, 86% are singletons. This CDR3 is built from 11 residues. Germline CDR1 is SQVTM and CDR2 is ANQGSEA. The J segment lost 9 bases and the V segment lost 7 bases, leaving 4 bases of the junction unmatched. Concerning this clone itself: Its antigen is unknown.

The starting material was peripheral blood, obtained before any cancer treatment. V gene TRBV29-1 combines with J gene TRBJ2-1; 9 bases map to TRBD1. The TCR sequence derives from a male donor aged 60 or older with stage III lung adenocarcinoma. DNA for the CDR3: TGCAGCGAAGGACAGGGGTTTGAGCAGTTCTTC. Translation gives CSEGQGFEQFF.